This T cell receptor beta chain was recorded in a study of T cell repertoires in cytomegalovirus infection. The overall study: In public TCR beta signatures, there were indications of both CMV infection and matching HLA type.

From the reads, TCRdb called clonotypes with MiXCR, one entry per CDR3 protein. The table records 250,000 or so distinct CDR3 sequences, 9.1% of them present only once. This clonotype showed up many times. Per the germline V gene, CDR1 is MDHEN and CDR2 is SYDVKM. Trimming removed 6 bases at V and 6 bases at J, with 12 bases between. The CDR3 runs 12 residues. The sample comprised PBMCs. This sequence joins TRBV28 and TRBJ2-7; D assignment may be TRBD1 or TRBD2 (6 bases each). The TCR originated in a human donor in good health (CMV status not recorded). Some clones in this sample may be carry-over from other donors' samples. The CDR3 region is CASSRGGREQYF. DNA of the CDR3: TGTGCCAGCAGCCGAGGGGGGCGCGAGCAGTACTTC.